The 8 T cell receptor beta chains below come from one sample, sequenced in a study of cytomegalovirus exposure and HLA in healthy donors. The PCR contained 60 Vbeta and 13 Jbeta primers. This table comes from immunoSEQ multiplex PCR, and its TCRdb copy is limited to in-frame clones, with some not included. In the table there are 130,000 or so clones, roughly 80% of which are singletons. Specimen: PBMCs. Receptors originate from a man aged 18 to 35 in good health and CMV-seronegative.

This clone was counted a few times. J is TRBJ2-3 and V is TRBV5-4; TRBD2 agrees at 10 bases. Germline V gives CDR1 SGHNT, CDR2 YYREEE (reference sequence). The CDR3 consists of 16 residues. Trimming took 1 base from V and 4 from J; bases not matched to a gene: 6. DNA for the CDR3: TGTGCCAGCAGCTTGCAGCGGGGGGGCGGCGCAGATACGCAGTATTTT. Translating gives CASSLQRGGGADTQYF.

The rearrangement uses TRBV7-8 and TRBJ2-7, with 7 bases identical to TRBD1. CDR3 size: 15 residues. With 5 bases clipped from V and 2 bases from J, the junction kept 9 bases outside the gene matches. Germline lookup yields CDR1 SGHVS and CDR2 FQNEAQ. DNA of the CDR3: TGTGCCAGCAGCCCAGAAGGGGGCCGGACCTACGAGCAGTACTTC. Translating gives CASSPEGGRTYEQYF.

This clone came up once. The chain has TRBV5-1 and TRBJ1-2, with 9 bases identical to TRBD1. V lost 4 bases and J lost 0; bases outside the gene matches: 4. The CDR3 contains 15 residues. The germline V gene encodes CDR1 SGHRS and CDR2 YFSETQ. CDR3: CASSPQGASNYGYTF. The CDR3, as DNA: TGCGCCAGCAGCCCACAGGGGGCCTCTAACTATGGCTACACCTTC.

The chain couples TRBV5-8 to TRBJ1-5, with a weak D call TRBD1 (6 bases). This CDR3 region has 15 residues. The germline V gene has CDR1 SGHTS and CDR2 YDEGEE. Between the trimmed V and J ends, which lost 1 base and 6 bases, there was a span of 14 bases. In nucleotides, the CDR3 is TGTGCCAGCAGCTTGACAGGGACCAGGAGTCAGCCCCAGCATTTT. Protein sequence: CASSLTGTRSQPQHF.

V usage is TRBV9 and J usage is TRBJ1-1; D unclear. Trimming stripped 0 bases from V and 8 bases from J, with 11 bases between. From germline, CDR1 is SGDLS and CDR2 YYNGEE. This CDR3 has 13 residues. In nucleotides, the CDR3 is TGTGCCAGCAGCGTAGGCCCGGTTATGGAAGCTTTCTTT. This encodes CASSVGPVMEAFF.

The chain employs TRBV7-9 and TRBJ2-7; 7 bases line up with TRBD1. Germline lookup yields CDR1 SEHNR and CDR2 FQNEAQ (reference sequence). V shed 4 bases, J shed 0 bases, and the junction held 9 bases outside the gene matches. CDR3 size: 16 residues. The CDR3 protein is CASSSRGQGLSYEQYF. DNA for the CDR3: TGTGCCAGCAGCTCAAGGGGGCAGGGGCTCTCCTACGAGCAGTACTTC. The whole variable domain, filled in from reference TRBV7-9 and TRBJ2-7, reads DTGVSQNPRHKITKRGQNVTFRCDPISEHNRLYWYRQTLGQGPEFLTYFQNEAQLEKSRLLSDRFSAERPKGSFSTLEIQRTEQGDSAMYLCASSSRGQGLSYEQYFGPGTRLTVT.

The chain couples TRBV7-2 to TRBJ1-5; 8 bases line up with TRBD1. The CDR3 is 16 amino acids. Germline CDR1 is SGHTA and CDR2 is FQGNSA. Trimming at V came to 4 bases and at J to 1 base, leaving 6 bases not matched to a gene. The DNA for the CDR3 is TGTGCCAGCAGCTCAGGGGGCCCATGGAGCAATCAGCCCCAGCATTTT. As protein: CASSSGGPWSNQPQHF.

V is TRBV19 and J is TRBJ1-2, with TRBD1 as a possible D gene (5 bases). The CDR3 has 15 residues. Germline loops: CDR1 LNHDA, CDR2 SQIVND (reference sequence). Trimming shortened V by 0 bases and J by 5 bases, and 13 bases separated the two germline ends. The CDR3 DNA is TGTGCCAGTAGTATAGAAGCGACAGCCTATTATGGCTACACCTTC. Translating gives CASSIEATAYYGYTF.